These 13 T cell receptor beta chains originate from one sample sequenced in a study of post-analysis software for immune sequencing data. Findings and limits, study-wide: Higher frequency in patients than in controls was seen for five TRBV segments, with TRBV5-6, TRBV5-1 and TRBV20-1 among them.

cDNA libraries of TCR beta carried unique molecular identifiers. Using its own MiXCR run on the PCR reads, TCRdb lists one record per CDR3 protein. The sample records hundreds of thousands of distinct CDR3 sequences, 55% to 70% being singletons. Their antigen targets remain unknown. The sequencing input was blood. The receptors stem from a girl aged 2 to 9 with multiple sclerosis.

This clonotype appeared a few times. The V call is TRBV20-1, the J call TRBJ2-7, with TRBD2 as a possible D gene (6 bases). Trimming stripped 1 base from V and 2 bases from J, with 12 bases between. Germline V CDR1 and CDR2: DFQATT, SNEGSKA (reference sequence). The CDR3 runs 14 residues. The CDR3 DNA follows: TGCAGTGCTAGAGGGGAGGAAGGTCCCTACGAGCAGTACTTC. Translating it yields CSARGEEGPYEQYF.

The V gene is TRBV30, the J gene TRBJ1-2; D not resolved. CDR3 length: 13 amino acids. Germline V gene lookup returns CDR1 GTSNPN and CDR2 SVGIG (reference sequence). V was trimmed by 2 bases and J by 7 bases, leaving 14 bases between them. CDR3 nucleotides: TGTGCCTGGAGTCCGGCCCACACCCTTGGCTACACCTTC. This encodes CAWSPAHTLGYTF.

The chain combines TRBV7-8 with TRBJ2-5; 9 positions agree with TRBD2. V was clipped by 0 bases and J by 6 bases; unmatched bases: 8. Germline CDR1 and CDR2: SGHVS and FQNEAQ. The CDR3 totals 16 residues. Written as DNA, the CDR3 is TGTGCCAGCAGCTTAGCTGGCGGGAGGGCGATACAGACCCAGTACTTC. As protein: CASSLAGGRAIQTQYF.

This clonotype was counted only a few times. The chain recombines TRBV11-2 with TRBJ1-1; D remains unclear. The V end lost 0 bases, the J end lost 0 bases, and 11 bases lay between the germline ends. The CDR3 runs 16 residues. Germline CDR1 SGHAT, CDR2 FQNNGV. As DNA, the CDR3 is TGTGCCAGCAGCTTAGATGGGGTATTCATGAACACTGAAGCTTTCTTT. It codes for CASSLDGVFMNTEAFF.

This clonotype was found a few times. This chain uses TRBV12-3 or TRBV12-4 with TRBJ2-5, with TRBD1 matching 8 bases. The V and J ends lost 5 bases and 4 bases, in that order; junction bases with no gene match: 3. The CDR3 is made up of 13 amino acids. Written as DNA, the CDR3 is TGTGCCAGCAGTCGACAGGGGCCAGAGACCCAGTACTTC. Amino acid sequence: CASSRQGPETQYF.

The CDR3 reads CASSPREWGGYEQYF. DNA of the CDR3: TGTGCCAGCAGCCCTCGGGAGTGGGGGGGCTACGAGCAGTACTTC. This chain uses TRBV7-9 with TRBJ2-7; 7 nucleotides agree with TRBD2. Germline V gene data show CDR1 as SEHNR and CDR2 as FQNEAQ (reference sequence). The CDR3 is 15 amino acids. V gave up 5 bases and J gave up 3 bases; unmatched junction bases: 10.

This clonotype was recorded only once. The chain combines TRBV6-5 with TRBJ2-1, with TRBD1 matching over 8 bases. J was trimmed by 5 bases and V by 6 bases; bases with no gene match: 15. Looked up from germline, CDR1 is MNHEY and CDR2 is SVGAGI. CDR3 length: 17 amino acids. The CDR3 reads CASSYAPDRGRDNEQFF. The CDR3, as DNA: TGTGCCAGCAGCTACGCCCCAGACAGGGGAAGGGACAATGAGCAGTTCTTC.

About this clonotype itself: The junction differs from germline at one of its ends, possibly a read error. V and J are TRBV3-1 and TRBJ2-7; D gene ambiguous. The CDR3 runs 13 residues. Germline CDR1 is LGHDT and CDR2 is YNNKEL (reference sequence). CDR3 in amino acids: CANSQDPLYEQYF. DNA of the CDR3: TGTGCCAACAGCCAAGATCCCCTCTACGAGCAGTACTTC.

The chain is built from TRBV12-3 or TRBV12-4 and TRBJ1-2; weak D call: TRBD1 (6 bases). Trimming took off 1 base at V and 5 bases at J, with 11 bases between the two ends. The length of the CDR3 is 14 residues. CDR3 sequence: CASSLGSGTYGYTF. In DNA, the CDR3 is TGTGCCAGCAGTTTAGGCTCAGGGACATATGGCTACACCTTC.

This clonotype turned up a few times. The chain is built from TRBV7-2 and TRBJ1-2; D is undetermined. The CDR3 is made up of 15 amino acids. Trimming removed 1 base at V and 3 bases at J, with 12 bases between. Per the germline V gene, CDR1 is SGHTA and CDR2 is FQGNSA. CDR3 protein: CASSLVGRRDYGYTF. The CDR3 DNA reads as TGTGCCAGCAGCTTAGTCGGCAGGAGGGACTATGGCTACACCTTC.

The CDR3 loop reads CASSTTGGFQETQYF. The CDR3 DNA is TGCGCCAGCAGCACAACAGGGGGCTTCCAAGAGACCCAGTACTTC. The chain links TRBV5-1 to TRBJ2-5, with 9 positions matching TRBD1. The V and J ends lost 4 bases and 1 base, in that order; junction bases with no gene match: 5. Germline V CDR1 and CDR2: SGHRS, YFSETQ. The CDR3 runs 15 residues.

This clonotype occurred a few times. The V gene is TRBV7-2, the J gene TRBJ2-5; D possibly corresponds to TRBD1 (7 bases). From germline, CDR1 is SGHTA and CDR2 FQGNSA. V was pared by 3 bases and J by 6 bases, with 20 bases between. CDR3 length: 16 amino acids. The chain's CDR3 is CASSLGYRQGGKTQYF. Written as DNA, the CDR3 is TGTGCCAGCAGCTTGGGGTACCGACAGGGCGGGAAGACCCAGTACTTC.

The chain carries TRBV7-3 and TRBJ2-4; D is possibly TRBD1 (5 bases). With 0 bases removed from V and 6 bases from J, the gap between germline ends came to 12 bases. CDR1 is SGHTA, CDR2 FQGTGA, per germline. This CDR3 has 15 amino acids. CDR3: CASSLTGEAGNIQYF. The CDR3 DNA reads as TGTGCCAGCAGCTTAACAGGGGAAGCAGGAAACATTCAGTACTTC.